The 22 T cell receptor beta chains listed next were all sequenced from one sample in a study of T cell changes during pregnancy in multiple sclerosis. The method was immunoSEQ multiplex PCR; TCRdb's version includes in-frame clones alone and lacks a portion of them. The table shows tens of thousands of clones, with just over 90% occurring only once. Source: CD4+ T cells from peripheral blood mononuclear cells, taken in the second trimester of pregnancy. The receptors were sampled from a female donor with multiple sclerosis, enrolled in a pregnancy study.

This clone rates as medium-sized (0.01 to 0.1%). The chain joins TRBV9 to TRBJ1-1; 9 bases are a match to TRBD1. From germline, CDR1 is SGDLS and CDR2 YYNGEE. This CDR3 comprises 13 residues. The junction had 3 bases not matched to a gene; V was cut back by 3 bases and J by 6 bases. DNA for the CDR3: TGTGCCAGCAGCGGGACAGGGGTCTCTGAAGCTTTCTTT. Its protein is CASSGTGVSEAFF.

This clone has a handful of counts. The rearrangement joins TRBV19 to TRBJ1-4; D is possibly TRBD1 (6 bases). The CDR3 consists of 14 residues. Trimming pared 3 bases from V and 5 bases from J, leaving 10 bases between. The germline V gene has CDR1 LNHDA and CDR2 SQIVND (reference sequence). CDR3 nucleotides: TGTGCCAGTAGTATCGACAGGAGAAATGAAAAACTGTTTTTT. This gives the protein CASSIDRRNEKLFF.

The chain couples TRBV19 to TRBJ1-5; D is ambiguous. The length of the CDR3 is 12 residues. Germline V gene lookup returns CDR1 LNHDA and CDR2 SQIVND (reference sequence). Trimming removed 5 bases from V and 10 bases from J, with 12 bases in between. For the CDR3, the DNA is TGTGCCAGTAGTGCGGAATCTCGACCCCAGCATTTT. It encodes CASSAESRPQHF.

The genes are TRBV11-2 and TRBJ2-7; D perhaps matches TRBD1 (6 bases). The CDR3 is 15 residues long. The V end lost 6 bases, the J end lost 1 base, and 16 bases lay between the germline ends. CDR1 and CDR2 from the germline V gene are SGHAT and FQNNGV. The CDR3 here is CASRWAGVSSYEQYF. Written as DNA, the CDR3 is TGTGCCAGCAGGTGGGCAGGGGTTAGTTCCTACGAGCAGTACTTC.

This chain uses TRBV30 with TRBJ2-3, with 7 bases that match TRBD2. Germline lookup yields CDR1 GTSNPN and CDR2 SVGIG (reference sequence). The J segment lost 14 bases and the V segment lost 2 bases, leaving 7 bases of the junction unmatched. The CDR3 has 11 amino acids. As DNA, the CDR3 is TGTGCCTGGAGTCCCAGCGGGGTTACGTATTTT. Amino acid sequence: CAWSPSGVTYF.

The CDR3 region is CASSPILSRYEQYF. The CDR3 bases are TGTGCCAGCAGCCCAATACTGAGCCGTTACGAGCAGTACTTC. This chain connects TRBV5-5 to TRBJ2-7; D gene ambiguous. The CDR3 spans 14 residues. CDR1 SGHKS and CDR2 YYEKEE come from the germline V gene (reference sequence). V was pared by 4 bases and J by 4 bases, with 15 bases between.

The rearrangement joins TRBV30 to TRBJ2-3; TRBD2 aligns across 7 bases. Germline trimming cut 2 bases from V and 3 bases from J; bases unmatched to any gene: 8. From germline, CDR1 is GTSNPN and CDR2 SVGIG (reference sequence). The CDR3 contains 15 residues. The CDR3: CAWSLSGSKTDTQYF. DNA of the CDR3: TGTGCCTGGAGTCTTAGCGGGTCCAAAACAGATACGCAGTATTTT.

This clone was observed a few times. The CDR3 loop reads CASSPPWGEDEKLFF. The CDR3 bases are TGTGCCAGCAGCCCACCTTGGGGGGAGGACGAAAAACTGTTTTTT. V and J are TRBV7-8 and TRBJ1-4; D might be TRBD1 (5 bases). The V gene lost 5 bases and the J gene lost 8 bases, with 18 bases spanning the gap. This CDR3 is built from 15 residues. Per the germline V gene, CDR1 is SGHVS and CDR2 is FQNEAQ.

This chain connects TRBV18 to TRBJ1-3; TRBD1 is a possible D gene (6 bases). The V gene lost 3 bases and the J gene lost 2 bases, with 8 bases spanning the gap. Germline V gene sequence: CDR1 KGHSH, CDR2 LQKENI. The CDR3 runs 14 residues. The CDR3 spells CASSPGGPGNTIYF. The CDR3 DNA is TGTGCCAGCTCACCGGGGGGGCCTGGAAACACCATATATTTT.

The chain combines TRBV29-1 with TRBJ2-7; 10 nucleotides align to TRBD2. There are 19 residues in the CDR3. V shed 3 bases and J 3 bases; nucleotides not matched to a gene: 20. CDR1 and CDR2 from the germline V gene are SQVTM and ANQGSEA. CDR3 DNA sequence: TGCAGCGTTGAGAAGGCTGGGCTAGCGGGAGCTGTTAGCGTCTACGAGCAGTACTTC. It yields the protein CSVEKAGLAGAVSVYEQYF.

The CDR3 bases are TGTGCCAGCAGCGCGACATCGGATGACTATGGCTACACCTTC. It is translated as CASSATSDDYGYTF. The chain combines TRBV11-2 with TRBJ1-2, with D unclear. CDR1 and CDR2 (germline): SGHAT, FQNNGV. V lost 5 bases, J lost 3 bases, and 13 bases lay in between. The CDR3 is 14 amino acids.

The chain combines TRBV7-6 with TRBJ2-5; 9 bases align to TRBD1. This CDR3 is 14 amino acids long. The V and J ends lost 6 bases and 3 bases, in that order; junction bases with no gene match: 5. Germline V gene data show CDR1 as SGHVS and CDR2 as FNYEAQ. The CDR3 protein is CASRGDREKETQYF. CDR3 sequence (DNA): TGTGCCAGCAGAGGGGACAGGGAAAAAGAGACCCAGTACTTC.

A note on this clone: Germline is not matched at one junction end, which may reflect a read error. The J gene is TRBJ1-1, the V gene TRBV4-3; a weak D match, TRBD1 (5 bases). This CDR3 has 15 residues. Germline V CDR1 and CDR2: LGHNA, YSLEER. The CDR3 bases are TGCGCCAGCAGCCGTGGGACGGGGGAGAACAGTGAAGCTTTCTTT. Translating it yields CASSRGTGENSEAFF.

The CDR3 here is CASRNTGGETQYF. In DNA form, the CDR3 reads TGTGCCAGCAGAAACACAGGGGGAGAGACCCAGTACTTC. J is TRBJ2-5 and V is TRBV7-2, with TRBD1 matching over 8 bases. J was trimmed by 4 bases and V by 6 bases; bases with no gene match: 4. Germline values: CDR1 SGHTA, CDR2 FQGNSA. This CDR3 is 13 amino acids long.

The V call is TRBV7-8, the J call TRBJ2-5; no definite D call. V lost 0 bases, J lost 7 bases, and 9 bases lay in between. The CDR3 has 13 residues. In germline, CDR1 is SGHVS, CDR2 FQNEAQ. The DNA for the CDR3 is TGTGCCAGCAGCTTAGCCTCAGTAGCGACCCAGTACTTC. This encodes CASSLASVATQYF.

In its sample, this clone was seen once. The V gene is TRBV6-5, the J gene TRBJ2-2; no definite D call. Germline CDR1 is MNHEY and CDR2 is SVGAGI. The CDR3 loop spans 13 amino acids. Trimming left V 6 bases short and J 2 bases short, with 7 bases between. CDR3 region: CASRGSNTGELFF. CDR3 sequence (DNA): TGTGCCAGCAGGGGCTCCAACACCGGGGAGCTGTTTTTT.

V gene TRBV29-1 combines with J gene TRBJ2-1; the D is unclear. Germline V lookup: CDR1 SQVTM, CDR2 ANQGSEA. Trimming took 4 bases from V and 3 from J, leaving 16 bases between them. This CDR3 contains 15 residues. CDR3: CSVASIAVNYNEQFF. CDR3 sequence (DNA): TGCAGCGTTGCCAGTATCGCGGTAAACTACAATGAGCAGTTCTTC.

The chain recombines TRBV4-1 with TRBJ2-2, with a weak D call TRBD1 (6 bases). The CDR3 loop spans 14 amino acids. The germline CDR1 and CDR2 sequences are MGHRA and YSYEKL. The V end lost 7 bases, the J end lost 4 bases, and 13 bases lay between the germline ends. In DNA form, the CDR3 reads TGCGCCAGCACCCATGGACAGTTCACCGGGGAGCTGTTTTTT. This translates into CASTHGQFTGELFF.

The count of this clone is one. This chain connects TRBV11-2 to TRBJ2-3, with 10 bases matching TRBD1. Germline V lookup: CDR1 SGHAT, CDR2 FQNNGV. The CDR3 covers 14 residues. The V gene end was trimmed by 8 bases and the J gene end by 3 bases; junction bases not matched to a gene: 5. The CDR3 nucleotides are TGTGCCAGCGGTAGGACAGGGGGGACAGATACGCAGTATTTT. It specifies CASGRTGGTDTQYF.

This clone was observed at least ten times. The chain is built from TRBV28 and TRBJ2-7; D remains ambiguous. Looked up from germline, CDR1 is MDHEN and CDR2 is SYDVKM. There are 14 residues in the CDR3. Trimming removed 6 bases at V and 3 bases at J, with 15 bases between. The CDR3 nucleotides read TGTGCCAGCAGCCCGCCAAACGGTTTCTACGAGCAGTACTTC. This gives the protein CASSPPNGFYEQYF.

The chain links TRBV6-1 to TRBJ2-2, with D maybe TRBD2 (6 bases). CDR3 size: 16 residues. V shed 2 bases and J shed 5 bases, with 15 bases lying between them. Germline CDR1 is MNHNS and CDR2 is SASEGT. The CDR3 sequence: CASSESQLGRTGELFF. The CDR3 DNA reads as TGTGCCAGCAGTGAATCCCAGCTAGGGAGGACCGGGGAGCTGTTTTTT.

This chain links TRBV10-3 with TRBJ1-1, with 11 bases that match TRBD1. With V trimmed by 4 bases and J by 4 bases, 2 bases remained unmatched. The germline V gene encodes CDR1 ENHRY and CDR2 SYGVKD. The length of the CDR3 is 14 residues. The CDR3, as DNA: TGTGCCATCAGTGGGACAGGGGGCGGCACTGAAGCTTTCTTT. Protein sequence: CAISGTGGGTEAFF.